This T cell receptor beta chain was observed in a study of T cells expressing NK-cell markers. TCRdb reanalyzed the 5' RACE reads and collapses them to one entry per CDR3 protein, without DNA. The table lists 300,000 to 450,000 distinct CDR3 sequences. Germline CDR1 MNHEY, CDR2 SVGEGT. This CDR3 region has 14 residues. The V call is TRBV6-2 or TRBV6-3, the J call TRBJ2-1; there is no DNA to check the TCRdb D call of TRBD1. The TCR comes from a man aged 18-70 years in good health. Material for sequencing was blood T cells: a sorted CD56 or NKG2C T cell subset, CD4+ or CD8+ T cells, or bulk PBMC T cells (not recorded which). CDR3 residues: CASRAGTRNNEQFF.